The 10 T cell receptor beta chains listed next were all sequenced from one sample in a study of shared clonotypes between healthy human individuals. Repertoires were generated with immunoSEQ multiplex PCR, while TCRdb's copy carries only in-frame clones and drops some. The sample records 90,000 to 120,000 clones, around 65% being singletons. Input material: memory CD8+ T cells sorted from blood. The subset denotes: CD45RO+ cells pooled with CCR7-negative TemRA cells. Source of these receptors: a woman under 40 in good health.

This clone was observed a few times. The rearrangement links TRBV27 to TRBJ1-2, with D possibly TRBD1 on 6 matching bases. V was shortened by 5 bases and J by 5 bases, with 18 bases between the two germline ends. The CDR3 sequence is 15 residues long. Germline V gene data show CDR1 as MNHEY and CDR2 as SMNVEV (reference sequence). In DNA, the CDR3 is TGTGCCAGCAGTATTGAGGCAGGGGTGGGGTATGGCTACACCTTC. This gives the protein CASSIEAGVGYGYTF.

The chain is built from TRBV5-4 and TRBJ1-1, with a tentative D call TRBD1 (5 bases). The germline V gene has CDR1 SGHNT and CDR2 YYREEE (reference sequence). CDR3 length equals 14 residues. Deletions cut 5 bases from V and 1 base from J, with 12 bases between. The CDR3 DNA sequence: TGTGCCAGCAGGAAAACTGGGGGGAACACTGAAGCTTTCTTT. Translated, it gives CASRKTGGNTEAFF.

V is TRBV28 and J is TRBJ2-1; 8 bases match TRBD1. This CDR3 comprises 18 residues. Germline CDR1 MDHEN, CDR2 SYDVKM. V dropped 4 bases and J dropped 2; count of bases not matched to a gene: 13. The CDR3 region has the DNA TGTGCCAGCAGTTCGTGGACAGGGTCGGTGTTCCCCTACAATGAGCAGTTCTTC. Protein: CASSSWTGSVFPYNEQFF.

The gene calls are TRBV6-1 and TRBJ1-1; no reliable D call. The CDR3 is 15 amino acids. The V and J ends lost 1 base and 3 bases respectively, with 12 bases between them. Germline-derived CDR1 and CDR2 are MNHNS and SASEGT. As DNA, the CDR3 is TGTGCCAGCAGTGAAGATTATACGGGCCACACTGAAGCTTTCTTT. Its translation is CASSEDYTGHTEAFF.

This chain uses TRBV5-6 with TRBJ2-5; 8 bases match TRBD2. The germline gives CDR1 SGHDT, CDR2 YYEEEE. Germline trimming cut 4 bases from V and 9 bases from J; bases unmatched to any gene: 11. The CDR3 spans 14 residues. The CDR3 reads CASSPPGGRGAQYF. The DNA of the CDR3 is TGTGCCAGCAGCCCCCCCGGGGGGCGGGGGGCCCAGTACTTC.

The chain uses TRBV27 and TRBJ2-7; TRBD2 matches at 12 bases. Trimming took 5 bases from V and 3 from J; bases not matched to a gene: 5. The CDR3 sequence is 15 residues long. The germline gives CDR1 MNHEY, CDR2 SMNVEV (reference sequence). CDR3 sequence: CASSTTSGSFYEQYF. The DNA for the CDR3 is TGTGCCAGCAGTACGACTAGCGGGAGCTTCTACGAGCAGTACTTC.

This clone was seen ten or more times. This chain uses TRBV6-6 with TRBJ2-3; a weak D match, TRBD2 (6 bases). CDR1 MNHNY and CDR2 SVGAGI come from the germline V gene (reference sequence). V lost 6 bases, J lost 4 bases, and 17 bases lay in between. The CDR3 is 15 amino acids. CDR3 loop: CASRGGGPPPDTQYF. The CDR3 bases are TGTGCCAGCAGGGGGGGAGGCCCCCCCCCAGATACGCAGTATTTT.

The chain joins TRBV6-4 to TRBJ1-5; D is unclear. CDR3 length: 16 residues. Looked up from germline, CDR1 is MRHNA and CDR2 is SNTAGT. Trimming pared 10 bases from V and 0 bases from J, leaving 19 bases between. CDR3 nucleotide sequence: TGTGCCACCATCGGGATGGGAGAATATAGCAATCAGCCCCAGCATTTT. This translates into CATIGMGEYSNQPQHF.

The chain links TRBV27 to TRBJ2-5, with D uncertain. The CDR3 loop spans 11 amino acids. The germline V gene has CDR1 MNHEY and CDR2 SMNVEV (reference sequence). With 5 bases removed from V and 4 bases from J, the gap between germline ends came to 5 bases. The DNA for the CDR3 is TGTGCCAGCAGTCACGGAGAGACCCAGTACTTC. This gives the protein CASSHGETQYF.

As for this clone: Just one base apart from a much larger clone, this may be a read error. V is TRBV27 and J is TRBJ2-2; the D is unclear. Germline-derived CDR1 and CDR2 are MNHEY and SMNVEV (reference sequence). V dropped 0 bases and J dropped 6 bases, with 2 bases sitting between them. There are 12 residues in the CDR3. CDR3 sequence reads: CASSLSAGELFF. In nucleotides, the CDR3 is TGTGCCAGCAGTTTATCCGCCGGGGAGCTGTTTTTT.